The source of this T cell receptor (beta chain) is a study of tumor-infiltrating lymphocytes in primary liver carcinoma. From approximately 490 ng total RNA, TCR beta cDNA was generated with a primer in the constant region. Slightly modified ARM-PCR, run as three nested multiplex PCR rounds, produced the TCR beta libraries. A single record per CDR3 protein comes from TCRdb applying MiXCR to the multiplex PCR reads. Altogether about 200,000 distinct CDR3 sequences are present, 65% being singletons, with the ten largest covering roughly 7%. Unsorted whole blood yielded the blood RNA, and germline DNA was also extracted. The patients lived with chronic HBV infection and had not yet received any treatment. Points from the study as a whole: Tumor-adjacent and tumor-blood pairs showed less overlap than tumor region pairs. No comparison of CD4+ and CD8+ repertoires was made, since the samples were bulk unsorted.

In this sample, this clonotype turned up many times. The antigen is unknown. The clonotype was recovered from a woman aged 55-69 years with primary liver carcinoma and hepatitis B virus infection. The material sequenced was peripheral blood.

The CDR3 bases are TGTGCCATCAACCGGGACTCCTCCTACGAGCAGTACTTC. It translates to CAINRDSSYEQYF. The gene calls are TRBV6-1 and TRBJ2-7, with D possibly matching TRBD2 (6 bases). The CDR3 is 13 amino acids. The ends were cut back, 10 bases at V and 0 bases at J, with 13 bases in the middle. The germline V gene has CDR1 MNHNS and CDR2 SASEGT.